What follows describes a single T cell receptor (beta chain). A much larger clonotype is one base distant, so this may be a read error. Treg sorting used a CD4+CD25+CD127-/low gate. Unmatched junction bases numbered 15, after V lost 4 bases and J lost 6 bases. The CDR3 runs 16 residues. Per germline, CDR1 SGDLS and CDR2 YYNGEE. TCRdb used MiXCR to reprocess the 5' RACE reads, holding one entry per CDR3 protein. Found here are under 45,000 distinct CDR3 sequences, roughly 21% of them singletons; the top ten hold less than 5%. Sequencing used Tregs sorted from blood. The chain employs TRBV9 and TRBJ2-7; 8 nucleotides match TRBD2. This clonotype was sampled from a female donor with breast cancer. The CDR3 nucleotides read TGTGCCAGCAGCCAGAGCGAGGGACTAGTGGGATCCGAGCAGTACTTC. This encodes CASSQSEGLVGSEQYF.